This is a list of T cell receptor beta chains from one sample in a study of cytomegalovirus exposure and HLA in healthy donors. TCRdb keeps only in-frame clones here, not all; method: immunoSEQ multiplex PCR. This table holds about 160,000 clones, approximately 84% found once. The material sequenced was PBMCs. The receptors originated from a man younger than 45 in good health and CMV-seronegative. Each CDR3 is given with its conserved first and last residue. The D gene is left open where the match is weak. Clone sizes are given selectively: once, few, many, or a class where the clone is expanded.

d_call	clone_size	v_call	j_call	cdr3_aa	cdr3_nt
TRBD2	-	TRBV11-1	TRBJ2-3	CASSLWTSGTDTQYF	TGTGCCAGCAGCTTATGGACTAGCGGCACAGATACGCAGTATTTT
TRBD1	-	TRBV2	TRBJ2-5	CASSEMTGQETQYF	TGTGCCAGCAGTGAAATGACAGGGCAAGAGACCCAGTACTTC
-	-	TRBV9	TRBJ2-1	CASSVWDSSYNEQFF	TGTGCCAGCAGCGTATGGGACTCCTCCTACAATGAGCAGTTCTTC
TRBD1	few	TRBV18	TRBJ1-1	CASYGTGGEVSEAFF	TGTGCCAGTTACGGGACAGGGGGCGAGGTATCTGAAGCTTTCTTT
TRBD1	few	TRBV2	TRBJ1-1	CASSEKRGQVSTEAFF	TGTGCCAGCAGTGAAAAGAGGGGACAGGTGAGCACTGAAGCTTTCTTT
TRBD1	-	TRBV7-8	TRBJ2-7	CASSTPGQGKDEQYF	TGTGCCAGCAGCACACCGGGACAGGGCAAAGACGAGCAGTACTTC
TRBD2	once	TRBV29-1	TRBJ2-1	CSVEASLAGIYNEQFF	TGCAGCGTTGAGGCATCACTAGCGGGAATATACAATGAGCAGTTCTTC
-	-	TRBV28	TRBJ2-5	CASSLGGAQETQYF	TGTGCCAGCAGTCTGGGGGGGGCCCAAGAGACCCAGTACTTC
-	-	TRBV9	TRBJ2-3	CASSVAGMGGVKTDTQYF	TGTGCCAGCAGCGTAGCAGGGATGGGGGGAGTAAAAACAGATACGCAGTATTTT
-	-	TRBV27	TRBJ2-1	CASSLWEDAASYNEQFF	TGTGCCAGCAGTTTGTGGGAGGACGCAGCCTCCTACAATGAGCAGTTCTTC
TRBD1	-	TRBV15	TRBJ2-1	CATRMTGYNEQFF	TGTGCCACCAGAATGACAGGGTACAATGAGCAGTTCTTC
TRBD1	-	TRBV5-4	TRBJ2-7	CASSLYNRGNEQYF	TGTGCCAGCAGCTTATACAACAGGGGCAACGAGCAGTACTTC
TRBD1	few	TRBV19	TRBJ1-6	CASSPLALTGGAGSPLHF	TGTGCCAGTAGTCCCCTTGCCCTGACAGGGGGTGCAGGATCACCCCTCCACTTT
TRBD1	-	TRBV19	TRBJ1-1	CASYEDRANTEAFF	TGTGCCAGCTACGAGGACAGGGCGAACACTGAAGCTTTCTTT
TRBD2	-	TRBV7-2	TRBJ2-3	CASSLEPPGGPVDTQYF	TGTGCCAGCAGCTTAGAACCCCCGGGGGGGCCAGTAGATACGCAGTATTTT
TRBD1	-	TRBV9	TRBJ2-7	CASSAGTPTGTTYEQYF	TGTGCCAGCAGCGCTGGAACTCCGACAGGGACAACCTACGAGCAGTACTTC
-	-	TRBV28	TRBJ1-2	CASSSSRAGYTF	TGTGCCAGCAGTTCCTCCAGGGCTGGCTACACCTTC
TRBD1	-	TRBV6-5	TRBJ1-1	CASSIDRAITEAFF	TGTGCCAGCAGTATCGACAGGGCGATCACTGAAGCTTTCTTT
-	-	TRBV10-3	TRBJ1-1	CAISDSGEAFF	TGTGCCATCAGTGATTCCGGGGAAGCTTTCTTT
TRBD2	-	TRBV28	TRBJ2-7	CASSQTSGRTYEQYF	TGTGCCAGCAGCCAAACTAGCGGGAGGACCTACGAGCAGTACTTC
-	-	TRBV14	TRBJ2-2	CASSQGGGVGDTGELFF	TGTGCCAGCAGCCAAGGAGGGGGAGTAGGGGACACCGGGGAGCTGTTTTTT
-	once	TRBV19	TRBJ1-1	CASSYPFGDTEAFF	TGTGCCAGTAGTTACCCTTTCGGTGACACTGAAGCTTTCTTT
TRBD2	-	TRBV15	TRBJ2-1	CATSRDRLAGNEQFF	TGTGCCACCAGCAGAGATCGGCTAGCGGGCAATGAGCAGTTCTTC
-	few	TRBV2	TRBJ1-2	CASRRQDYGYTF	TGTGCCAGCAGGCGACAGGACTATGGCTACACCTTC
TRBD1	-	TRBV5-1	TRBJ2-1	CATATMTGDNEQFF	TGCGCCACCGCGACGATGACAGGGGACAATGAGCAGTTCTTC
TRBD2	-	TRBV5-6	TRBJ2-3	CASSLLTSGTGGDTQYF	TGTGCCAGCAGCTTACTGACTAGCGGGACTGGGGGGGATACGCAGTATTTT
TRBD1	-	TRBV11-3	TRBJ1-4	CASSYYTGDEKLFF	TGTGCCAGCAGCTACTACACAGGGGATGAAAAACTGTTTTTT
-	few	TRBV19	TRBJ2-3	CASSQADTQYF	TGTGCCAGTAGTCAGGCAGATACGCAGTATTTT
TRBD2	-	TRBV5-4	TRBJ2-4	CASSLSVSGRAVNIQYF	TGTGCCAGCAGCTTGTCGGTTAGCGGGAGGGCCGTGAACATTCAGTACTTC
TRBD1	-	TRBV15	TRBJ1-1	CATQKTGGLEAFF	TGTGCCACCCAAAAGACAGGGGGCCTTGAAGCTTTCTTT
-	-	TRBV7-6	TRBJ2-7	CASSFSGSEQYF	TGTGCCAGCAGCTTCTCTGGCTCCGAGCAGTACTTC
TRBD2	-	TRBV27	TRBJ2-5	CASSLIAGGLETQYF	TGTGCCAGCAGTTTGATAGCGGGGGGGTTAGAGACCCAGTACTTC
TRBD2	-	TRBV5-1	TRBJ2-1	CASSSITSGGVDEQFF	TGCGCCAGCAGCTCCATTACTAGCGGGGGAGTCGATGAGCAGTTCTTC
-	-	TRBV6-5	TRBJ1-1	CASSYSSGEGNTEAFF	TGTGCCAGCAGTTACTCGTCGGGGGAGGGGAACACTGAAGCTTTCTTT
-	-	TRBV6-5	TRBJ2-3	CASTLPGGTQYF	TGTGCCAGCACCTTACCCGGGGGTACGCAGTATTTT
-	-	TRBV14	TRBJ2-1	CASSQDLVPLRNEQFF	TGTGCCAGCAGCCAAGATCTTGTCCCCCTCCGCAATGAGCAGTTCTTC
TRBD1	-	TRBV18	TRBJ1-2	CASSPRDRPLYGYTF	TGTGCCAGCTCACCCCGGGACAGGCCCCTTTATGGCTACACCTTC
-	-	TRBV5-1	TRBJ2-7	CASSLGPGVLAYEQYF	TGCGCCAGCAGCTTGGGGCCTGGCGTACTAGCTTACGAGCAGTACTTC
TRBD2	-	TRBV5-5	TRBJ2-1	CASSSGTSGSLYNEQFF	TGTGCCAGCAGCTCCGGGACTAGCGGGAGCCTTTACAATGAGCAGTTCTTC
TRBD1	-	TRBV6-4	TRBJ2-7	CASSETGGNNEQYF	TGTGCCAGCAGTGAAACAGGGGGCAACAACGAGCAGTACTTC
-	-	TRBV27	TRBJ2-2	CASSLYTPGNTGELFF	TGTGCCAGCAGTTTATATACCCCAGGCAACACCGGGGAGCTGTTTTTT
TRBD1	-	TRBV6-4	TRBJ1-2	CASSEAGGYGYTF	TGTGCCAGCAGTGAGGCAGGGGGCTATGGCTACACCTTC
TRBD2	-	TRBV9	TRBJ2-3	CASSASAVAGSTDTQYF	TGTGCCAGCAGCGCCTCGGCGGTAGCGGGAAGCACAGATACGCAGTATTTT
-	-	TRBV7-7	TRBJ2-2	CASSREGAGELFF	TGTGCCAGCAGCCGCGAGGGGGCCGGGGAGCTGTTTTTT
-	-	TRBV4-3	TRBJ1-1	CASSQETVGWNEAFF	TGCGCCAGCAGCCAAGAAACAGTTGGATGGAATGAAGCTTTCTTT
-	-	TRBV11-2	TRBJ2-7	CASSFRVQYEQYF	TGTGCCAGCAGCTTCCGGGTCCAATACGAGCAGTACTTC
-	-	TRBV14	TRBJ1-2	CASSEDSASYGYTF	TGTGCCAGCAGCGAGGACAGTGCCAGCTATGGCTACACCTTC
-	-	TRBV4-1	TRBJ2-4	CASSQGSQALAKNIQYF	TGCGCCAGCAGCCAAGGGTCACAGGCCCTAGCCAAAAACATTCAGTACTTC
-	-	TRBV11-2	TRBJ1-1	CASSLEQGLEAFF	TGTGCCAGCAGCTTAGAGCAGGGTCTTGAAGCTTTCTTT
-	-	TRBV5-4	TRBJ1-1	CASSSETGAEAFF	TGTGCCAGCAGCTCGGAGACAGGAGCTGAAGCTTTCTTT
TRBD2	-	TRBV6-1	TRBJ2-5	CASSDRAGGRQETQYF	TGTGCCAGCAGTGATCGAGCGGGGGGGAGACAAGAGACCCAGTACTTC
TRBD1	few	TRBV4-1	TRBJ2-7	CASSQGRDRTYEQYF	TGCGCCAGCAGCCAAGGTAGGGACAGAACCTACGAGCAGTACTTC
TRBD1	-	TRBV5-1	TRBJ2-5	CASSWGRDRGRPSQETQYF	TGCGCCAGCAGCTGGGGACGGGACAGGGGGAGGCCTAGCCAAGAGACCCAGTACTTC
-	-	TRBV19	TRBJ1-5	CASSSTGISNQPQHF	TGTGCCAGTAGTTCGACAGGAATTAGCAATCAGCCCCAGCATTTT
TRBD1	-	TRBV9	TRBJ2-7	CASSATGQVYEQYF	TGTGCCAGCAGCGCGACGGGACAGGTCTACGAGCAGTACTTC
TRBD1	-	TRBV19	TRBJ2-6	CASSTRTGRSAKSGANVLTF	TGTGCCAGTAGTACAAGGACAGGGAGGTCTGCCAAATCTGGGGCCAACGTCCTGACTTTC
-	-	TRBV18	TRBJ1-4	CASSPSNEKLFF	TGTGCCAGCTCACCGTCGAATGAAAAACTGTTTTTT